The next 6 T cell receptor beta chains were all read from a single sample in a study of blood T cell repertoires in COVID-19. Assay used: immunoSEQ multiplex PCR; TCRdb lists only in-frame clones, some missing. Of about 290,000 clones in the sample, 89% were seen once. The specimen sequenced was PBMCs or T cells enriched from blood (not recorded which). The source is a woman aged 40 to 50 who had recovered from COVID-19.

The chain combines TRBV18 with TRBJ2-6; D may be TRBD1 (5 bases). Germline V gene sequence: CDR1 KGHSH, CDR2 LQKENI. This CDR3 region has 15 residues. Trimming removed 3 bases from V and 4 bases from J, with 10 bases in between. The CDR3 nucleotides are TGTGCCAGCTCACCTCAGGGAACCGGGGCCAACGTCCTGACTTTC. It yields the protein CASSPQGTGANVLTF.

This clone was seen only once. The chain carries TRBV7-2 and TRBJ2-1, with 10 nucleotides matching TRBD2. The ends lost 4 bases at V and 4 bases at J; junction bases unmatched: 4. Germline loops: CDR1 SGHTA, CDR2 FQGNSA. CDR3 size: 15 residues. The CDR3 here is CASSSRTSGYNEQFF. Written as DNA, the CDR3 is TGTGCCAGCAGCTCCAGGACTAGCGGATACAATGAGCAGTTCTTC. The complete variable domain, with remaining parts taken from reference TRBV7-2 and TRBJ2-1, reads GAGVSQSPSNKVTEKGKDVELRCDPISGHTALYWYRQSLGQGLEFLIYFQGNSAPDKSGLPSDRFSAERTGGSVSTLTIQRTQQEDSAVYLCASSSRTSGYNEQFFGPGTRLTVL.

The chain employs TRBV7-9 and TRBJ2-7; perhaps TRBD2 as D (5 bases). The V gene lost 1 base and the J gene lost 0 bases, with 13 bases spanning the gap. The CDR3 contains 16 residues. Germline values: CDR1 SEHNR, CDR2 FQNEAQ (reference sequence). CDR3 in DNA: TGTGCCAGCAGCTTAGTTCCGGGGAAAATCTCCTACGAGCAGTACTTC. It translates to CASSLVPGKISYEQYF.

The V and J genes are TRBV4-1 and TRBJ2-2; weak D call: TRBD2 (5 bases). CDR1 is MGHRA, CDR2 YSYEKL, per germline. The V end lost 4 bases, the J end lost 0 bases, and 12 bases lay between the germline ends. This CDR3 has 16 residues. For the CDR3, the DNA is TGCGCCAGCAGCCCAGTGAGCGGAACGAACACCGGGGAGCTGTTTTTT. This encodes CASSPVSGTNTGELFF.

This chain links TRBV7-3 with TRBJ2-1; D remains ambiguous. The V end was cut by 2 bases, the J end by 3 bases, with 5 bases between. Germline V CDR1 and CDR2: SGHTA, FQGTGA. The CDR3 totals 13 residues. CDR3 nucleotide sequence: TGTGCCAGCAGCTTAGGGCACTACAATGAGCAGTTCTTC. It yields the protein CASSLGHYNEQFF.

The CDR3 sequence is CASSRGRTSGGYNEQFF. In DNA form, the CDR3 reads TGTGCCAGCAGTCGAGGTAGGACTAGCGGGGGCTACAATGAGCAGTTCTTC. The chain has TRBV7-2 and TRBJ2-1; 13 bases are a match to TRBD2. The CDR3 is made up of 17 amino acids. The germline CDR1 and CDR2 sequences are SGHTA and FQGNSA. J lost 3 bases, V lost 6 bases, and 8 bases had no gene match.